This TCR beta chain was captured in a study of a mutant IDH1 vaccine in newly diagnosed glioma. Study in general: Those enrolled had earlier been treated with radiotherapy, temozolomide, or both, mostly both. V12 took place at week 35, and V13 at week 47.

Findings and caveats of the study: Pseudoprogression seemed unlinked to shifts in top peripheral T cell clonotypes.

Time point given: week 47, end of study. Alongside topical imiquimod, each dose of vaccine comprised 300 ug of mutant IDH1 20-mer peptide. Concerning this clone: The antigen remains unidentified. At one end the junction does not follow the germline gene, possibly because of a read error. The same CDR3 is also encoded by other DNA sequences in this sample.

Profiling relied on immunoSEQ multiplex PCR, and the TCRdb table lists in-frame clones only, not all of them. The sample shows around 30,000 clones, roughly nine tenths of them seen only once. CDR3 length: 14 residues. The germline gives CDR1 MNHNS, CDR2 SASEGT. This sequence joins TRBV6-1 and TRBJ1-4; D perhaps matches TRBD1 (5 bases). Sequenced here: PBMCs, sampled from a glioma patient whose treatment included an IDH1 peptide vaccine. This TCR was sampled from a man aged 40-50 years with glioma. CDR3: CASSWSGAKEKLFF. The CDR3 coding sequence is TGTGCCAGCAGTTGGTCTGGGGCAAAAGAAAAACTATTTTTT.